The entry that follows covers one T cell receptor (beta chain) sequence. The data were obtained in a study of technical replicates of blood from a few donors. Germline loops: CDR1 SGHKS, CDR2 YYEKEE (reference sequence). J was trimmed by 9 bases and V by 0 bases; bases with no gene match: 8. The CDR3 is made up of 14 amino acids. The assay was immunoSEQ multiplex PCR, and TCRdb's table has in-frame clones only and misses some. The data show roughly 71,000 clones, roughly 96% seen once. The specimen sequenced was T cells isolated from PBMCs. This chain connects TRBV5-5 to TRBJ1-2, with 7 bases identical to TRBD1. The clonotype originates from a human donor in good health. The CDR3 bases are TGTGCCAGCAGCTTGGCGGGGGACAGCGTAAGCTACACCTTC. Translating it yields CASSLAGDSVSYTF.